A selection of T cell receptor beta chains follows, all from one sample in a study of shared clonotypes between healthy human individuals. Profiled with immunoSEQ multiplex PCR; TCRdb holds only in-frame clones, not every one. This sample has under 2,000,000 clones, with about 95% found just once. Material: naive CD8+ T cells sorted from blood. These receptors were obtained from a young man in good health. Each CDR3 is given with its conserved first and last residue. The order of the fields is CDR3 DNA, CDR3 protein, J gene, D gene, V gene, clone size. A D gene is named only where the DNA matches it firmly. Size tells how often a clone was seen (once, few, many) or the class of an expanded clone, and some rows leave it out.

cdr3_nt: TGCGCCAGCAGCCAAAGGGAGGGGACCTACGAGCAGTACTTC
cdr3_aa: CASSQREGTYEQYF
j_call: TRBJ2-7
d_call: TRBD2
v_call: TRBV4-1
clone_size: -

cdr3_nt: TGTGCCAGCAGCACTCATCGGGGGGCTAGCACAGATACGCAGTATTTT
cdr3_aa: CASSTHRGASTDTQYF
j_call: TRBJ2-3
d_call: -
v_call: TRBV9
clone_size: -

cdr3_nt: TGTGCCACCCTTTCGGACGGATCCTACGAGCAGTACTTC
cdr3_aa: CATLSDGSYEQYF
j_call: TRBJ2-7
d_call: -
v_call: TRBV19
clone_size: once

cdr3_nt: TGTGCCAGCAGCCCGGATAGCGGGAGGTCCCCCTACGAGCAGTACTTC
cdr3_aa: CASSPDSGRSPYEQYF
j_call: TRBJ2-7
d_call: TRBD2
v_call: TRBV7-9
clone_size: -

cdr3_nt: TGTGCCAGCAGCTTTATGTCTGTGGGGTTCGGCGTCCTGACTTTC
cdr3_aa: CASSFMSVGFGVLTF
j_call: TRBJ2-6
d_call: -
v_call: TRBV7-9
clone_size: -

cdr3_nt: TGTGCCAGCAGCCCTGAGGCCCCATCGGGTGGCTACACCTTC
cdr3_aa: CASSPEAPSGGYTF
j_call: TRBJ1-2
d_call: -
v_call: TRBV4-2
clone_size: -

cdr3_nt: TGTGCCAGCAGCGATGGTACAGGGATCTACGAGCAGTACTTC
cdr3_aa: CASSDGTGIYEQYF
j_call: TRBJ2-7
d_call: -
v_call: TRBV7-9
clone_size: -

cdr3_nt: TGCAGCGTTGTTGGGGGGGCTTTGACCCCGGTTACTGAAGCTTTCTTT
cdr3_aa: CSVVGGALTPVTEAFF
j_call: TRBJ1-1
d_call: -
v_call: TRBV29-1
clone_size: -

cdr3_nt: TGTGCCATCAGTGGTGGGGCCACTGAAGCTTTCTTT
cdr3_aa: CAISGGATEAFF
j_call: TRBJ1-1
d_call: -
v_call: TRBV10-3
clone_size: -

cdr3_nt: TGCGCCAGCAGCCACACCTACAGGGGATGGGACGGCTACACCTTC
cdr3_aa: CASSHTYRGWDGYTF
j_call: TRBJ1-2
d_call: TRBD1
v_call: TRBV4-1
clone_size: once

cdr3_nt: TGTGCCAGCAGCAACGGGGCCCTTTGGGAGCAGTACTTC
cdr3_aa: CASSNGALWEQYF
j_call: TRBJ2-7
d_call: -
v_call: TRBV6-6
clone_size: -

cdr3_nt: TGTGCCAGCAGTTTACCATTGACAGAAAACTATGGCTACACCTTC
cdr3_aa: CASSLPLTENYGYTF
j_call: TRBJ1-2
d_call: -
v_call: TRBV28
clone_size: once

cdr3_nt: TGTGCCAGCAGCCCGGACAGGGGCGACCCAACTAATGAAAAACTGTTTTTT
cdr3_aa: CASSPDRGDPTNEKLFF
j_call: TRBJ1-4
d_call: TRBD1
v_call: TRBV7-9
clone_size: -

cdr3_nt: TGTGCCAGCAGCTTAGTCTTCAGAAACGAGCAGTACTTC
cdr3_aa: CASSLVFRNEQYF
j_call: TRBJ2-7
d_call: -
v_call: TRBV7-2
clone_size: -

cdr3_nt: TGTGCCAGCAGCTTAGATGGTGGTAAGGAGCAGTTCTTC
cdr3_aa: CASSLDGGKEQFF
j_call: TRBJ2-1
d_call: -
v_call: TRBV7-9
clone_size: -

cdr3_nt: TGTGCCAGCAGTTTAATATCCGGGCACCTGAACACTGAAGCTTTCTTT
cdr3_aa: CASSLISGHLNTEAFF
j_call: TRBJ1-1
d_call: -
v_call: TRBV27
clone_size: -

cdr3_nt: TGTGCCAGCAGCTTATGGGTAGGGGAGACCCAGTACTTC
cdr3_aa: CASSLWVGETQYF
j_call: TRBJ2-5
d_call: -
v_call: TRBV7-9
clone_size: -

cdr3_nt: TGTGCCAGCAGTTTCCTGGCACCCCATGGTTTCAATGAGCAGTTCTTC
cdr3_aa: CASSFLAPHGFNEQFF
j_call: TRBJ2-1
d_call: -
v_call: TRBV27
clone_size: -

cdr3_nt: TGTGCCAGCAGCGACGGTGGGGGGGCCCACGAGCAGTACTTC
cdr3_aa: CASSDGGGAHEQYF
j_call: TRBJ2-7
d_call: -
v_call: TRBV9
clone_size: -

cdr3_nt: TGTGCCAGCAGTGGCCCCTCCTACGAGCAGTACTTC
cdr3_aa: CASSGPSYEQYF
j_call: TRBJ2-7
d_call: -
v_call: TRBV5-6
clone_size: -

cdr3_nt: TGTGCCAGCAGCTTAGGGGATACCACCGGGGAGCTGTTTTTT
cdr3_aa: CASSLGDTTGELFF
j_call: TRBJ2-2
d_call: -
v_call: TRBV7-9
clone_size: -

cdr3_nt: TGTGCCAGCAGCTTAGTAGGGGCGGACTATGGCTACACCTTC
cdr3_aa: CASSLVGADYGYTF
j_call: TRBJ1-2
d_call: -
v_call: TRBV5-6
clone_size: -

cdr3_nt: TGCGCCAGCAGCCAAGAGGAGCTAGCGGCCTATAATGAGCAGTTCTTC
cdr3_aa: CASSQEELAAYNEQFF
j_call: TRBJ2-1
d_call: TRBD2
v_call: TRBV4-1
clone_size: -

cdr3_nt: TGTGCCAGCAGCTCTCGGGGTCGGGATTACTCCTACGAGCAGTACTTC
cdr3_aa: CASSSRGRDYSYEQYF
j_call: TRBJ2-7
d_call: -
v_call: TRBV5-4
clone_size: -

cdr3_nt: TGCGCCAGCAGTGAGTCGGATAGCGGGGGCTACGAGCAGTACTTC
cdr3_aa: CASSESDSGGYEQYF
j_call: TRBJ2-7
d_call: TRBD2
v_call: TRBV10-2
clone_size: -

cdr3_nt: TGTGCCAGCAGTGTTAGCGGGAGCTACGAGCAGTACTTC
cdr3_aa: CASSVSGSYEQYF
j_call: TRBJ2-7
d_call: TRBD2
v_call: TRBV2
clone_size: -

cdr3_nt: TGTGCCAGCAGTTTAGCGGGATTCGACTACGAGCAGTACTTC
cdr3_aa: CASSLAGFDYEQYF
j_call: TRBJ2-7
d_call: TRBD2
v_call: TRBV7-2
clone_size: -

cdr3_nt: TGCGCCACCAGGGATAGCGGGAGGTCCACAGATACGCAGTATTTT
cdr3_aa: CATRDSGRSTDTQYF
j_call: TRBJ2-3
d_call: TRBD2
v_call: TRBV10-2
clone_size: -

cdr3_nt: TGTGCCAGCAGCTTAGTCCTTGGGAGAGAGACCCAGTACTTC
cdr3_aa: CASSLVLGRETQYF
j_call: TRBJ2-5
d_call: -
v_call: TRBV7-9
clone_size: -

cdr3_nt: TGCAGCGTTGAAGACCGATACAGGGGGAACACCGGGGAGCTGTTTTTT
cdr3_aa: CSVEDRYRGNTGELFF
j_call: TRBJ2-2
d_call: TRBD1
v_call: TRBV29-1
clone_size: -

cdr3_nt: TGCGCCAGCAGCCAAGAAATGGGAACAGGGACATCCTACGAGCAGTACTTC
cdr3_aa: CASSQEMGTGTSYEQYF
j_call: TRBJ2-7
d_call: -
v_call: TRBV4-3
clone_size: -

cdr3_nt: TGTGCCAGCAGCTGGGGACTAGGGGATACGCAGTATTTT
cdr3_aa: CASSWGLGDTQYF
j_call: TRBJ2-3
d_call: TRBD2
v_call: TRBV5-5
clone_size: many

cdr3_nt: TGTGCCAGCAGTTTATCATCTCTAGGGCCCTACGAGCAGTACTTC
cdr3_aa: CASSLSSLGPYEQYF
j_call: TRBJ2-7
d_call: -
v_call: TRBV27
clone_size: once

cdr3_nt: TGCAGCGTTGACCAGGGGTCGGATGAAAAACTGTTTTTT
cdr3_aa: CSVDQGSDEKLFF
j_call: TRBJ1-4
d_call: -
v_call: TRBV29-1
clone_size: -

cdr3_nt: TGTGCCAGCAGTGAAGGAGGGATCAACGAGCAGTACTTC
cdr3_aa: CASSEGGINEQYF
j_call: TRBJ2-7
d_call: -
v_call: TRBV25-1
clone_size: -

cdr3_nt: TGTGCCAGCAGCTTCCGGGCAGATACGCAGTATTTT
cdr3_aa: CASSFRADTQYF
j_call: TRBJ2-3
d_call: -
v_call: TRBV13
clone_size: -

cdr3_nt: TGTGCCAGCAGTTTTACTAGCGGCGGCACAGATACGCAGTATTTT
cdr3_aa: CASSFTSGGTDTQYF
j_call: TRBJ2-3
d_call: TRBD2
v_call: TRBV6-5
clone_size: -

cdr3_nt: TGTGCCAGCAGCTTGGGCGACAGAGCCTACGAGCAGTACTTC
cdr3_aa: CASSLGDRAYEQYF
j_call: TRBJ2-7
d_call: -
v_call: TRBV5-6
clone_size: -

cdr3_nt: TGTGCCTGGAGTACTTTTGGAGGGAGCTATGGCTACACCTTC
cdr3_aa: CAWSTFGGSYGYTF
j_call: TRBJ1-2
d_call: -
v_call: TRBV30
clone_size: -

cdr3_nt: TGCGCCAGCAGTTCCACAGGGCACACCGGGGAGCTGTTTTTT
cdr3_aa: CASSSTGHTGELFF
j_call: TRBJ2-2
d_call: -
v_call: TRBV10-1
clone_size: -

cdr3_nt: TGTGCCAGCAGTTACGGCGGAGCTAACTATGGCTACACCTTC
cdr3_aa: CASSYGGANYGYTF
j_call: TRBJ1-2
d_call: -
v_call: TRBV6-5
clone_size: -

cdr3_nt: TGTGCCTGGTCCTTCGGTGACACTGAAGCTTTCTTT
cdr3_aa: CAWSFGDTEAFF
j_call: TRBJ1-1
d_call: -
v_call: TRBV30
clone_size: -

cdr3_nt: TGTGCCTGGAGCTTGAGCACTCAAGAGACCCAGTACTTC
cdr3_aa: CAWSLSTQETQYF
j_call: TRBJ2-5
d_call: -
v_call: TRBV30
clone_size: -

cdr3_nt: TGTGCCAGCAGCTTGGTACAGGGGGCCACCTACGAGCAGTACTTC
cdr3_aa: CASSLVQGATYEQYF
j_call: TRBJ2-7
d_call: TRBD1
v_call: TRBV5-4
clone_size: -

cdr3_nt: TGTGCCAGCAGCGTAGCTGGGACAGGGGATTTTGGCTACACCTTC
cdr3_aa: CASSVAGTGDFGYTF
j_call: TRBJ1-2
d_call: TRBD1
v_call: TRBV9
clone_size: once

cdr3_nt: TGTGCCAGCAGTGAGTGGACAGGGGTTAACAATGAGCAGTTCTTC
cdr3_aa: CASSEWTGVNNEQFF
j_call: TRBJ2-1
d_call: TRBD1
v_call: TRBV2
clone_size: -

cdr3_nt: TGTGCCAGCAGCGCTAGGACTAGCGGGGGCCCCGGTACCGGGGAGCTGTTTTTT
cdr3_aa: CASSARTSGGPGTGELFF
j_call: TRBJ2-2
d_call: TRBD2
v_call: TRBV7-9
clone_size: -

cdr3_nt: TGTGCCAGCAGTTACATAGGCGGGACAGGATTCGAGCAGTACTTC
cdr3_aa: CASSYIGGTGFEQYF
j_call: TRBJ2-7
d_call: TRBD1
v_call: TRBV6-5
clone_size: -

cdr3_nt: TGTGCCAGCAGCTGGGGACTAGCGGGCTTAGATACGCAGTATTTT
cdr3_aa: CASSWGLAGLDTQYF
j_call: TRBJ2-3
d_call: TRBD2
v_call: TRBV11-3
clone_size: -

cdr3_nt: TGTGCCAGCAGCCCCGGGGGAACACATCAAGGCTACGAGCAGTACTTC
cdr3_aa: CASSPGGTHQGYEQYF
j_call: TRBJ2-7
d_call: -
v_call: TRBV7-9
clone_size: -

cdr3_nt: TGCGCCAGCAGTGCGACGGACCAAGAGACCCAGTACTTC
cdr3_aa: CASSATDQETQYF
j_call: TRBJ2-5
d_call: -
v_call: TRBV10-1
clone_size: few

cdr3_nt: TGTGCCAGCAGCTTAGCGGGGACTAATGAAAAACTGTTTTTT
cdr3_aa: CASSLAGTNEKLFF
j_call: TRBJ1-4
d_call: -
v_call: TRBV7-9
clone_size: -

cdr3_nt: TGTGCCAGTAGTTCCACAGGGGGCTACGAGCAGTACTTC
cdr3_aa: CASSSTGGYEQYF
j_call: TRBJ2-7
d_call: TRBD1
v_call: TRBV19
clone_size: -